This passage covers 8 T cell receptor beta chains from one sample sequenced in a study of cytomegalovirus exposure and HLA in healthy donors. Primers included in the PCR were 60 Vbeta and 13 Jbeta primers. Libraries were prepared by immunoSEQ multiplex PCR; TCRdb keeps only in-frame clonotypes and omits some of them. The data show approximately 100,000 clones, with about two thirds seen just once and roughly 3% held by the top ten. What was sequenced was PBMCs. The receptors here all came from a female donor in good health and CMV-seronegative.

The chain recombines TRBV9 with TRBJ2-3, with TRBD2 matching 10 bases. CDR1 is SGDLS, CDR2 YYNGEE, per germline. CDR3 size: 16 residues. Trimming removed 0 bases from V and 0 bases from J; junction bases left unmatched: 1. The CDR3 region is CASSVGTSGSTDTQYF. The CDR3 DNA reads as TGTGCCAGCAGCGTAGGGACTAGCGGTAGCACAGATACGCAGTATTTT. Supplemented by reference TRBV9 and TRBJ2-3, the full variable domain reads DSGVTQTPKHLITATGQRVTLRCSPRSGDLSVYWYQQSLDQGLQFLIQYYNGEERAKGNILERFSAQQFPDLHSELNLSSLELGDSALYFCASSVGTSGSTDTQYFGPGTRLTVL.

This clone was seen only once. The rearrangement joins TRBV11-2 to TRBJ2-7; maybe TRBD1 (6 bases). The CDR3 consists of 17 residues. Germline V gives CDR1 SGHAT, CDR2 FQNNGV. Trimming took off 3 bases at V and 5 bases at J, with 23 bases between the two ends. The CDR3, as DNA: TGTGCCAGCAGCTTTAGTAGAGGGGGTGGCAGCCTCCACGAGCAGTACTTC. Encoded protein: CASSFSRGGGSLHEQYF.

The chain uses TRBV7-2 and TRBJ1-2; D call uncertain. Trimming removed 0 bases from V and 2 bases from J, with 7 bases in between. The CDR3 has 14 amino acids. Germline-derived CDR1 and CDR2 are SGHTA and FQGNSA. CDR3 in amino acids: CASSLAQANYGYTF. The DNA of the CDR3 is TGTGCCAGCAGCTTAGCGCAGGCAAACTATGGCTACACCTTC. The full variable domain, with the rest looked up from reference TRBV7-2 and TRBJ1-2, is GAGVSQSPSNKVTEKGKDVELRCDPISGHTALYWYRQSLGQGLEFLIYFQGNSAPDKSGLPSDRFSAERTGGSVSTLTIQRTQQEDSAVYLCASSLAQANYGYTFGSGTRLTVV.

The rearrangement uses TRBV18 and TRBJ1-5, with D maybe TRBD1 (5 bases). The germline V gene encodes CDR1 KGHSH and CDR2 LQKENI. Trimming cost V 0 bases and J 7 bases, with 13 bases left between them. The CDR3 runs 15 residues. The CDR3 nucleotides read TGTGCCAGCTCACCACCGGGAGGGGTTGGCCAGCCCCAGCATTTT. It is translated as CASSPPGGVGQPQHF. Based on the CDR3 plus reference TRBV18 and TRBJ1-5, the full variable domain is NAGVMQNPRHLVRRRGQEARLRCSPMKGHSHVYWYRQLPEEGLKFMVYLQKENIIDESGMPKERFSAEFPKEGPSILRIQQVVRGDSAAYFCASSPPGGVGQPQHFGDGTRLSIL.

The chain links TRBV5-1 to TRBJ1-1, with 7 bases that match TRBD1. The V segment lost 3 bases and the J segment 5 bases; nucleotides outside the gene matches: 7. The CDR3 has 14 amino acids. CDR1 SGHRS and CDR2 YFSETQ come from the germline V gene. The CDR3 DNA is TGCGCCAGCAGCTCCGGACAGGCCGAAACTGAAGCTTTCTTT. It yields the protein CASSSGQAETEAFF.

The V call is TRBV19, the J call TRBJ2-7; 8 bases map to TRBD2. The CDR3 covers 15 residues. Germline CDR1 and CDR2: LNHDA and SQIVND (reference sequence). After removal of 6 bases from V and 5 bases from J, the junction contained 12 bases not matched to a gene. As DNA, the CDR3 is TGTGCCAGTAGCACGACGGGAGGGCCCTTGGACGAGCAGTACTTC. As protein: CASSTTGGPLDEQYF.

CDR3 sequence: CAISERAGQGKNTEAFF. CDR3 bases: TGTGCCATCAGTGAGAGGGCGGGACAGGGAAAGAACACTGAAGCTTTCTTT. The V and J genes are TRBV10-3 and TRBJ1-1, with TRBD1 matching over 9 bases. The germline V gene has CDR1 ENHRY and CDR2 SYGVKD. V lost 2 bases and J lost 1; bases outside the gene matches: 8. This CDR3 has 17 amino acids.

This clone turned up a few times. V gene TRBV9 combines with J gene TRBJ2-7; no reliable D call. The CDR3 length is 14 residues. Trimming removed 0 bases from V and 4 bases from J, with 11 bases in between. Germline CDR1 and CDR2: SGDLS and YYNGEE. In nucleotides, the CDR3 is TGTGCCAGCAGCGTAGGGGCCGACGATTACGAGCAGTACTTC. It codes for CASSVGADDYEQYF.